Listed below are T cell receptor beta chains from one sample, sequenced in a study of blood T cells in healthy people across ages. One entry per CDR3 protein, called by TCRdb with MiXCR from the 5' RACE reads. The sample holds fewer than 2,000,000 distinct CDR3 sequences, 35% to 50% seen once. The sample consisted of blood. The receptors originated from a human donor in good health. Both conserved end residues are part of each CDR3. A D gene is named only where the DNA matches it firmly. The listing skips clone size in some rows; elsewhere it reads once, few, many or a size class.

cdr3_nt cdr3_aa j_call d_call clone_size v_call
TGTGCCAGCAGTCCATTCAGTAACGCCCCCTACAATGAGCAGTTCTTC CASSPFSNAPYNEQFF TRBJ2-1 NA few TRBV2
TGTGCCAGCAGTTTCCTCGTTCGGGATGAGGCTTTCTTT CASSFLVRDEAFF TRBJ1-1 NA NA TRBV12-3/TRBV12-4
TGTGCCAGCAGTTTATCTTGGGGGACCAACGAGCAGTACTTC CASSLSWGTNEQYF TRBJ2-7 NA few TRBV27
TGTGCCATCAACCAAGCCCTCTCTTATGGCTACACCTTC CAINQALSYGYTF TRBJ1-2 NA NA TRBV10-3
TGTGCCAGCAGCGTAGCTTCGGGACAAGTCACAGATACGCAGTATTTT CASSVASGQVTDTQYF TRBJ2-3 NA NA TRBV9
TGCGCCAGCTGCCTAACGGGGGGCTCCTACAATGAGCAGTTCTTC CASCLTGGSYNEQFF TRBJ2-1 TRBD2 NA TRBV5-1
TGTGCCAGCAGCCAAGGAGTCGCCAATGAGCAGTTCTTC CASSQGVANEQFF TRBJ2-1 NA NA TRBV3-1
TGCGCCAGCAGCTTTTGGACAGGGTCCCCCGAGCAGTACTTC CASSFWTGSPEQYF TRBJ2-7 TRBD1 NA TRBV5-1
TGTGCCAGCAGGCCGGGTGTGGAGTCAAGCTCTGGAAACACCATATATTTT CASRPGVESSSGNTIYF TRBJ1-3 NA NA TRBV7-9
TGCGCCAGCAGCTTGGGGCGACAGGGTATTGTTGGCTACACCTTC CASSLGRQGIVGYTF TRBJ1-2 TRBD1 NA TRBV5-1
TGTGCCAGCAGCTTGGGCCTAGCGGGGGGGCCCACAGATACGCAGTATTTT CASSLGLAGGPTDTQYF TRBJ2-3 TRBD2 NA TRBV7-2
TGCGCCAGCAGCTTGGGGGACAGGGATTACGAAAAACTGTTTTTT CASSLGDRDYEKLFF TRBJ1-4 TRBD1 NA TRBV5-1
TGTGCCAGCAGTGAAAGGGAGGGCACCGGGGAGCTGTTTTTT CASSEREGTGELFF TRBJ2-2 TRBD2 few TRBV25-1
TGTGTCACCAGTGTTAATCGGGGGGGCGCAGGACCCACAGATACGCAGTATTTT CVTSVNRGGAGPTDTQYF TRBJ2-3 TRBD2 few TRBV24-1
TGTGCCAGCAGTTATGGACTAGCGGGGGACTCCTACAATGAGCAGTTCTTC CASSYGLAGDSYNEQFF TRBJ2-1 TRBD2 NA TRBV12-3/TRBV12-4
TGTGCCAGCGGAGGGAACGAGGAAAAACTGTTTTTT CASGGNEEKLFF TRBJ1-4 NA once TRBV28
TGTGCCAGCAGCTCGACAGGGGGAAACTACGAGCAGTACTTC CASSSTGGNYEQYF TRBJ2-7 TRBD1 many TRBV9
TGTGCCAGCAGCTTCCGGACTAGCGGGGACACAGATACGCAGTATTTT CASSFRTSGDTDTQYF TRBJ2-3 TRBD2 NA TRBV5-6
TGTGCCAGCAGCTCCTCCAGGGAACGAGGCTACACCTTC CASSSSRERGYTF TRBJ1-2 NA NA TRBV7-2
TGTGCCAGCAGCTTAGGCGCCGGACTTGGGCCTAATGAAAAACTGTTTTTT CASSLGAGLGPNEKLFF TRBJ1-4 NA once TRBV13
TGTGCCAGCAGCCAAGGGGGAGCCACCTACGAGCAGTACTTC CASSQGGATYEQYF TRBJ2-7 NA few TRBV3-1
TGTGCCACCAGTGGGACGAACACTGAAGCTTTCTTT CATSGTNTEAFF TRBJ1-1 NA few TRBV24-1
TGTGCCAGCGGCCCGCCGAGCGGGGCCGGGTACTCGGCCCAGCATTTT CASGPPSGAGYSAQHF TRBJ1-5 NA few TRBV28
TGTGCCAGCAGCTTAGGGGCCAGGAGATCAGATACGCAGTATTTT CASSLGARRSDTQYF TRBJ2-3 NA few TRBV7-3
TGTGCCAGCAGTAATAACAGGGGCCCCCCCTACGAGCAGTACTTC CASSNNRGPPYEQYF TRBJ2-7 TRBD1 NA TRBV28
TGTGCCAGCAGCTTGCCGGGACTTTTCTACGAGCAGTACTTC CASSLPGLFYEQYF TRBJ2-7 NA NA TRBV11-1
TGCGCCAGCAGCTTGAGAACAGGGGCCGGCTCGGGGACTGAAGCTTTCTTT CASSLRTGAGSGTEAFF TRBJ1-1 TRBD1 NA TRBV5-1
TGCGCCAGCAGCCAAGAGGTCGGGGCCTTCACAGATACGCAGTATTTT CASSQEVGAFTDTQYF TRBJ2-3 NA NA TRBV4-3
TGTGCCAGCAGTTACTCGACTTTTGCGGGCAGCTATGGCTACACCTTC CASSYSTFAGSYGYTF TRBJ1-2 NA NA TRBV6-2/TRBV6-3
TGCAGCGTTCTCGAAGGAAGCGGGGTGCAGTTCTTC CSVLEGSGVQFF TRBJ2-1 TRBD2 NA TRBV29-1